This TCR beta chain appears in the sequencing data of a study of blood T cell repertoires in COVID-19. On the study more broadly: COVID-19 samples, acute and convalescent, were from the United States, Italy and Spain. Sources were T cells, B-cell-depleted T cells, or PBMCs; the material itself was cDNA or gDNA.

In the source study's methods: Quantification of nucleated cells was approximated via reference gene primer amplification. The method was immunoSEQ multiplex PCR; TCRdb's version includes in-frame clones alone and lacks a portion of them. The DNA was the basis for D and trimming; V, J and clone size are from that table. The sample contains 100,000 to 150,000 clones, around 85% of which appear only once. CDR1 is MNHEY, CDR2 SVGAGI, per germline. CDR3 length equals 13 residues. V was cut by 7 bases and J by 0 bases, with 7 bases left in between. Seattle researchers signed up patients amid active infection and tracked them longitudinally.

This clonotype was sampled from a man aged 25-40 years with COVID-19, enrolled during active disease. Sequencing used peripheral blood. The chain employs TRBV6-5 and TRBJ1-3; no clear D gene. The CDR3: CASTLSSGNTIYF. CDR3 nucleotides: TGTGCCAGCACCCTGAGCTCTGGAAACACCATATATTTT.